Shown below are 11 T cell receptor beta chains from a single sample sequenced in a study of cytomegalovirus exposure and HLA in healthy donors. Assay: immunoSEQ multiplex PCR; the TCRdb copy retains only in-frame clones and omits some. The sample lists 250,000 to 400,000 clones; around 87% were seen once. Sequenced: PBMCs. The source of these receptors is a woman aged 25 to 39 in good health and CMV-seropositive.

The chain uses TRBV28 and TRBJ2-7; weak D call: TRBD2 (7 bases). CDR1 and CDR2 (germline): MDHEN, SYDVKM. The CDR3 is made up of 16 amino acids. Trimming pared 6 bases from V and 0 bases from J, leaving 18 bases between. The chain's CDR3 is CASRPGGASSSYEQYF. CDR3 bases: TGTGCCAGCAGGCCTGGGGGGGCCTCTAGCTCCTACGAGCAGTACTTC. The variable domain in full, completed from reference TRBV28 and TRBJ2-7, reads DVKVTQSSRYLVKRTGEKVFLECVQDMDHENMFWYRQDPGLGLRLIYFSYDVKMKEKGDIPEGYSVSREKKERFSLILESASTNQTSMYLCASRPGGASSSYEQYFGPGTRLTVT.

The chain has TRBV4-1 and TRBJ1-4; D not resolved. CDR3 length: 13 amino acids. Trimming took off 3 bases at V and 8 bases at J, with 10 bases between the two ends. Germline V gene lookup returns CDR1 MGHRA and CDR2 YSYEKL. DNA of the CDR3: TGCGCCAGCAGCCAGGGGTGGGAGGAAAAACTGTTTTTT. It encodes CASSQGWEEKLFF.

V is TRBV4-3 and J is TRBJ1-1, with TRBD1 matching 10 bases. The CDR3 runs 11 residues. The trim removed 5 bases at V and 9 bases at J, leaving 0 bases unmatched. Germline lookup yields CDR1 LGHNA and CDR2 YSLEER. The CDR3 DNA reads TGCGCCAGCAGCGACAGGGGGCAAGCTTTCTTT. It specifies CASSDRGQAFF.

The CDR3 bases are TGTGCCTGGAGTCTTGGGACTCCGACTGATCAGCCCCAGCATTTT. Its protein product is CAWSLGTPTDQPQHF. This chain links TRBV30 with TRBJ1-5, with D perhaps matching TRBD1 (5 bases). The CDR3 loop spans 15 amino acids. Between the trimmed V and J ends, which lost 2 bases and 5 bases, there was a span of 16 bases. The V gene's germline CDR1 is GTSNPN and CDR2 SVGIG (reference sequence).

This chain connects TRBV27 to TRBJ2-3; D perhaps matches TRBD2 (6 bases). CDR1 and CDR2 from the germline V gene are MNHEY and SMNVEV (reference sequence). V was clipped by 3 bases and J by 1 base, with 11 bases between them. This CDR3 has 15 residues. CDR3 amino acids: CASSFGGVGTDTQYF. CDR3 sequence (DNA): TGTGCCAGCAGTTTCGGGGGAGTTGGCACAGATACGCAGTATTTT.

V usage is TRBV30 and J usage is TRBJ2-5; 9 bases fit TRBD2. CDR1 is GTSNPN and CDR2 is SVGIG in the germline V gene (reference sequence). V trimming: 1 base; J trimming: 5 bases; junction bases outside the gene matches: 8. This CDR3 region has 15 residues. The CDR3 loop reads CAWSGGAGGRETQYF. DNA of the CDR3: TGTGCCTGGAGTGGTGGAGCGGGGGGTCGGGAGACCCAGTACTTC.

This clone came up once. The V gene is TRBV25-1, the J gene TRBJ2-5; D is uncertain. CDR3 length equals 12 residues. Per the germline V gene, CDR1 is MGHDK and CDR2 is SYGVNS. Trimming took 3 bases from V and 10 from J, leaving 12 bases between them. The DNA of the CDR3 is TGTGCCAGCAGTGATTATGGGGTGGGCCAGTACTTC. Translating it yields CASSDYGVGQYF.

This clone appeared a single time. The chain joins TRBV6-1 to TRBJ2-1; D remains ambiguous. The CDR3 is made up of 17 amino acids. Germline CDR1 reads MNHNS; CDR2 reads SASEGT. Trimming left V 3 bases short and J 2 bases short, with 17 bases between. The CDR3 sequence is CASSDVLRAYAYNEQFF. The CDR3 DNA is TGTGCCAGCAGTGATGTCCTCCGGGCTTACGCCTACAATGAGCAGTTCTTC.

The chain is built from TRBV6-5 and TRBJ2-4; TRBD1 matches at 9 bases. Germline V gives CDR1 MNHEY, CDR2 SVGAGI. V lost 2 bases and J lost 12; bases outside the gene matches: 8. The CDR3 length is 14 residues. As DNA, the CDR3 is TGTGCCAGCAGTTACGCATTGGGACAGGGTGATCAGTACTTC. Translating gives CASSYALGQGDQYF.

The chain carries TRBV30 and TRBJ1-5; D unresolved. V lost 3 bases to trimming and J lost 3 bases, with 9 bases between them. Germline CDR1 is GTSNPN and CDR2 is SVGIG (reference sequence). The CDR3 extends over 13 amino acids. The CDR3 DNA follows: TGTGCCTGGAGGTCAGGCGACAATCAGCCCCAGCATTTT. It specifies CAWRSGDNQPQHF.

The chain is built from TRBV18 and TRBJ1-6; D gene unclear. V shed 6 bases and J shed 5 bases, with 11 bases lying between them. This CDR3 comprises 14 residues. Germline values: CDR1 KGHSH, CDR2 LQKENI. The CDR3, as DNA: TGTGCCAGCTCCCCATCAGAGCATAATTCACCCCTCCACTTT. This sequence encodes CASSPSEHNSPLHF.